The T cell receptor beta chain described here comes from a study of blood T cell repertoires in COVID-19. Study summary: The analysed material was cDNA or gDNA that came from T cells, B-cell-depleted T cells, or PBMCs.

V was trimmed by 0 bases and J by 8 bases, leaving 8 bases between them. The CDR3 spans 12 residues. The germline gives CDR1 SGHNT, CDR2 YYREEE (reference sequence). Original processing notes: The authors estimated nucleated cell counts from reference gene primer amplification. Data came from immunoSEQ multiplex PCR; TCRdb stores just in-frame clones and leaves some out. The DNA was the basis for D and trimming; V, J and clone size are from that table. Here the sample spans about 90,000 clones, approximately 81% being singletons. Sequenced sample: peripheral blood. This TCR was recovered from a man aged 80 or over with active or convalescent COVID-19. This rearrangement joins TRBV5-4 to TRBJ1-2, with D hard to call. In DNA, the CDR3 is TGTGCCAGCAGCTTGGTGTCTTTGGGCTACACCTTC. It translates to CASSLVSLGYTF.